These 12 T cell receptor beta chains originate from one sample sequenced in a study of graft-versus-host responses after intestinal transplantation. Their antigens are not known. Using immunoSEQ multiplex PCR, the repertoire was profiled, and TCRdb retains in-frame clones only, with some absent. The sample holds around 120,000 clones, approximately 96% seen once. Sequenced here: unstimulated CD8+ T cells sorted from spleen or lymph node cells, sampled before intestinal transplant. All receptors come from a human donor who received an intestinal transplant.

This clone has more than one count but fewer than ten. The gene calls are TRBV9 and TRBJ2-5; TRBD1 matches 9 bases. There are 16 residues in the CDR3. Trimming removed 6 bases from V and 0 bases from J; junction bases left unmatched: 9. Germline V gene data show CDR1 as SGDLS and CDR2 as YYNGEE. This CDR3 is CASTRTGATYQETQYF. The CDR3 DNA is TGTGCCAGCACCCGGACAGGGGCTACGTACCAAGAGACCCAGTACTTC. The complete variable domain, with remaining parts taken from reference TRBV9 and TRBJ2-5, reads DSGVTQTPKHLITATGQRVTLRCSPRSGDLSVYWYQQSLDQGLQFLIQYYNGEERAKGNILERFSAQQFPDLHSELNLSSLELGDSALYFCASTRTGATYQETQYFGPGTRLLVL.

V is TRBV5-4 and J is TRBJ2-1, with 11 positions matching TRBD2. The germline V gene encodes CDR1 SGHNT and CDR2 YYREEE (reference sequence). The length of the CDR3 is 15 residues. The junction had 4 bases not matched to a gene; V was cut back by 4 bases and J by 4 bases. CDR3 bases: TGTGCCAGCAGCGCTGGGACTAGCGGTTACAATGAGCAGTTCTTC. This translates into CASSAGTSGYNEQFF. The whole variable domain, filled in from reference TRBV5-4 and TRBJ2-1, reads ETGVTQSPTHLIKTRGQQVTLRCSSQSGHNTVSWYQQALGQGPQFIFQYYREEENGRGNFPPRFSGLQFPNYSSELNVNALELDDSALYLCASSAGTSGYNEQFFGPGTRLTVL.

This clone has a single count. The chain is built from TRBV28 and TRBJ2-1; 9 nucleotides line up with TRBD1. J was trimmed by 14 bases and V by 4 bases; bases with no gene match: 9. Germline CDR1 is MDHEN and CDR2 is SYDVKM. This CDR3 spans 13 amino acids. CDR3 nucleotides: TGTGCCAGCAGTTCCGACAGGGGGACAATGGAGTTCTTC. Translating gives CASSSDRGTMEFF.

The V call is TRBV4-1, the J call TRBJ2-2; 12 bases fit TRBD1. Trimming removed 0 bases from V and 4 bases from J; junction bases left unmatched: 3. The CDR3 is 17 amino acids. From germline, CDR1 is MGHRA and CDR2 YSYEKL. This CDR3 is CASSQDGTGGATGELFF. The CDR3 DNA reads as TGCGCCAGCAGCCAAGATGGGACAGGGGGCGCCACCGGGGAGCTGTTTTTT.

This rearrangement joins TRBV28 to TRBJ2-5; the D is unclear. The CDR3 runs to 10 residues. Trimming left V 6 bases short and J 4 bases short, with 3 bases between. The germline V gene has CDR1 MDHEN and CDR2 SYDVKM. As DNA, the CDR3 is TGTGCCAGCAGCGGAGAGACCCAGTACTTC. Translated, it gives CASSGETQYF.

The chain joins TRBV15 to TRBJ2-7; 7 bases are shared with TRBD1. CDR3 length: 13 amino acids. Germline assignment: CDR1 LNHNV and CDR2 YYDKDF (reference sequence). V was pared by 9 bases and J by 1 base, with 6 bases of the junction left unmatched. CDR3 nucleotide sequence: TGTGCCACACACAACAGGGGTTCCTACGAGCAGTACTTC. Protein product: CATHNRGSYEQYF.

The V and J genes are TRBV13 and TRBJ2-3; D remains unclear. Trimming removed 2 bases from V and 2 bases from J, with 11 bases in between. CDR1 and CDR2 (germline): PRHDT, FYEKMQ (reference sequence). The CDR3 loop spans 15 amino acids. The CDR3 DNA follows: TGTGCCAGCAGCTTAAGCGAGACATACACAGATACGCAGTATTTT. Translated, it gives CASSLSETYTDTQYF.

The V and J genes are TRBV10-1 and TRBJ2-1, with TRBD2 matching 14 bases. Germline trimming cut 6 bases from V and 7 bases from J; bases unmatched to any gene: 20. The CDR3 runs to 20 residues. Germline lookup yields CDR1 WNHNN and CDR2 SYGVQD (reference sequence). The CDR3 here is CASSHPGLAGAPFRGNEQFF. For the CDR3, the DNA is TGCGCCAGCAGCCATCCGGGACTAGCGGGAGCGCCCTTCCGGGGTAATGAGCAGTTCTTC.

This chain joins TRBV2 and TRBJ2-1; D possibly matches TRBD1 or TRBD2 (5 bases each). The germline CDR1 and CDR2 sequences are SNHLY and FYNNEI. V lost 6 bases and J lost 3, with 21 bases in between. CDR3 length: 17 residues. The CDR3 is CASSPSRRDRNYNEQFF. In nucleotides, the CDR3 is TGTGCCAGCAGCCCGTCTCGTCGGGACCGTAACTACAATGAGCAGTTCTTC.

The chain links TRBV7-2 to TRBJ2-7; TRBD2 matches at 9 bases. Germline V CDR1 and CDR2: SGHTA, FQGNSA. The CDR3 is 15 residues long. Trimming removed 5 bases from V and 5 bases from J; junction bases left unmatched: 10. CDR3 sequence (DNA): TGTGCCAGCAGCGCGATAGCGGGAGAAAACCACGAGCAGTACTTC. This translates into CASSAIAGENHEQYF.

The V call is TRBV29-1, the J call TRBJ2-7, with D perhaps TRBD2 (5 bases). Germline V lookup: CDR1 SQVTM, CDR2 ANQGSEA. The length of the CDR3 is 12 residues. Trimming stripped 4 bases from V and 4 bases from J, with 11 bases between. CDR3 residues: CSVGAEGYEQYF. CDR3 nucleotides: TGCAGCGTTGGGGCCGAGGGATACGAGCAGTACTTC.

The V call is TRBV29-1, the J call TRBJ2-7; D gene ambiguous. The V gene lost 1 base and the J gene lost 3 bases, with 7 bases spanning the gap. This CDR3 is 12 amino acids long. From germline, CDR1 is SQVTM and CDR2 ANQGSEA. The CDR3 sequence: CSVEASDYEQYF. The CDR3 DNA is TGCAGCGTTGAAGCCAGCGACTACGAGCAGTACTTC.